The rows below give T cell receptor beta chains drawn from one sample of a study of T-cell reconstitution after alpha-beta-depleted transplantation in children. TCRdb redid the calling of the PCR reads with MiXCR, one entry per CDR3 protein. Of under 140,000 distinct CDR3 sequences detected, around a tenth appear once; the ten largest clones hold less than 10%. Here the sequenced sample was PBMCs from the stem cell graft donor, taken from the stem cell graft. The receptors originated from a human donor who donated a stem cell graft to a child with acute lymphoblastic leukemia. The CDR3 runs from the conserved cysteine through the conserved F or W. Each record gives: J gene, clone size, D gene, V gene, CDR3 protein, CDR3 DNA. A D gene is named only where the DNA matches it firmly. A clone size is listed for some rows: how often the clone was seen (once, few, many), or a class if it is expanded.

TRBJ2-5 | many | NA | TRBV5-1 | CASSPGTTTQETQYF | TGCGCCAGCAGTCCCGGGACAACTACACAAGAGACCCAGTACTTC
TRBJ2-2 | many | NA | TRBV9 | CASSVASGAITGELFF | TGTGCCAGCAGCGTAGCCTCCGGGGCTATCACCGGGGAGCTGTTTTTT
TRBJ2-7 | NA | NA | TRBV19 | CASSFQQGGTYEQYF | TGTGCCAGTAGTTTCCAGCAGGGGGGCACCTACGAGCAGTACTTC
TRBJ2-7 | NA | NA | TRBV15 | CATSRDLTNYEQYF | TGTGCCACCAGCAGAGATTTGACCAACTACGAGCAGTACTTC
TRBJ2-2 | many | NA | TRBV7-2 | CASSLAVTGELFF | TGTGCCAGCAGCCTTGCTGTCACCGGGGAGCTGTTTTTT
TRBJ2-7 | many | NA | TRBV7-6 | CASSNPGTEHYEQYF | TGTGCCAGCAGCAATCCCGGGACGGAACACTACGAGCAGTACTTC
TRBJ2-7 | many | TRBD1 | TRBV7-2 | CASSPARDRPSYEQYF | TGTGCCAGCAGCCCGGCCCGGGACAGACCCTCCTACGAGCAGTACTTC
TRBJ2-3 | many | NA | TRBV18 | CASSPYDIFRTDTQYF | TGTGCCAGCTCACCGTACGACATCTTTCGCACAGATACGCAGTATTTT
TRBJ2-1 | many | NA | TRBV5-6 | CASSIPHRRPSYNEQFF | TGTGCCAGCAGCATCCCTCACAGGCGGCCCTCCTACAATGAGCAGTTCTTC
TRBJ1-1 | many | NA | TRBV5-1 | CASSLAGGTNTEAFF | TGCGCCAGCAGCTTGGCAGGCGGGACAAACACTGAAGCTTTCTTT
TRBJ2-7 | many | NA | TRBV6-5 | CASSRAHEQYF | TGTGCCAGCAGCAGGGCACACGAGCAGTACTTC
TRBJ2-7 | many | NA | TRBV6-1 | CASRPDRTPYEQYF | TGTGCCAGCAGGCCCGACAGGACGCCCTACGAGCAGTACTTC
TRBJ2-2 | many | TRBD2 | TRBV6-2/TRBV6-3 | CASSSGGISVGELFF | TGTGCCAGCAGTAGCGGGGGAATTTCCGTCGGGGAGCTGTTTTTT
TRBJ2-3 | many | NA | TRBV7-2 | CASSRPNTDTQYF | TGTGCCAGCAGCAGGCCTAACACAGATACGCAGTATTTT
TRBJ2-3 | many | TRBD1 | TRBV20-1 | CSAETGTVLTDTQYF | TGCAGTGCGGAAACCGGGACAGTGCTCACAGATACGCAGTATTTT
TRBJ2-1 | many | NA | TRBV6-5 | CASSYEGGVFSYNEQFF | TGTGCCAGCAGTTACGAGGGCGGGGTGTTCTCCTACAATGAGCAGTTCTTC
TRBJ1-2 | NA | NA | TRBV18 | CASSPTLDRNYGYTF | TGTGCCAGCTCACCCACTCTCGACAGGAACTATGGCTACACCTTC
TRBJ1-6 | many | TRBD1 | TRBV10-2 | CASSSGTGSGSPPLHF | TGCGCCAGCAGTTCCGGGACAGGGAGTGGGTCCCCACCCCTCCACTTT
TRBJ1-6 | many | NA | TRBV12-3/TRBV12-4 | CASSLGGEGINSPLHF | TGTGCCAGCAGTTTAGGTGGAGAGGGGATAAATTCACCCCTCCACTTT
TRBJ2-3 | NA | TRBD2 | TRBV28 | CASSPHGLATSTDTQYF | TGTGCCAGCAGTCCGCACGGACTAGCCACTAGCACAGATACGCAGTATTTT
TRBJ2-3 | many | TRBD2 | TRBV5-1 | CASRPTLAVTDTQYF | TGCGCCAGCCGTCCGACGCTAGCGGTCACAGATACGCAGTATTTT
TRBJ2-2 | many | TRBD2 | TRBV5-1 | CASTSREGNTGELFF | TGCGCCAGCACCTCACGGGAGGGTAACACCGGGGAGCTGTTTTTT
TRBJ2-2 | many | TRBD1 | TRBV20-1 | CSAYPGTGINTGELFF | TGCAGTGCTTACCCCGGGACAGGGATTAACACCGGGGAGCTGTTTTTT
TRBJ2-1 | many | TRBD1 | TRBV29-1 | CSVGGVLVEDRVYNEQFF | TGCAGCGTAGGAGGTGTACTAGTAGAGGACAGGGTGTACAATGAGCAGTTCTTC
TRBJ1-3 | many | NA | TRBV12-3/TRBV12-4 | CASTTELLGNTIYF | TGTGCCAGCACCACCGAACTCCTAGGAAACACCATATATTTT
TRBJ2-1 | many | NA | TRBV12-3/TRBV12-4 | CASSYQRGAGNEQFF | TGTGCCAGCAGTTACCAGCGCGGGGCGGGGAATGAGCAGTTCTTC
TRBJ2-2 | many | TRBD2 | TRBV7-9 | CASSLGVAGVNTGELFF | TGTGCCAGCAGCTTAGGAGTAGCGGGAGTGAACACCGGGGAGCTGTTTTTT
TRBJ2-2 | many | NA | TRBV4-3 | CASSPYLYEGDTGELFF | TGCGCCAGCAGCCCTTATCTTTATGAGGGGGACACCGGGGAGCTGTTTTTT
TRBJ1-1 | few | NA | TRBV18 | CASSQVSDTEAFF | TGTGCCAGCTCACAGGTATCAGACACTGAAGCTTTCTTT
TRBJ2-3 | many | NA | TRBV7-2 | CASSSTPIRQATDTQYF | TGTGCCAGCAGCTCCACCCCAATTCGACAGGCCACAGATACGCAGTATTTT
TRBJ2-2 | many | NA | TRBV5-1 | CASPGLDDTGELFF | TGCGCCAGCCCCGGACTCGACGACACCGGGGAGCTGTTTTTT
TRBJ2-1 | few | TRBD2 | TRBV6-2/TRBV6-3 | CASSYQLAGNEQFF | TGTGCCAGCAGTTACCAACTAGCGGGAAATGAGCAGTTCTTC
TRBJ1-5 | many | NA | TRBV5-1 | CASSPGAGRDGRYSNQPQHF | TGCGCCAGCAGCCCCGGCGCGGGCAGGGATGGCCGGTATAGCAATCAGCCCCAGCATTTT
TRBJ2-5 | many | TRBD2 | TRBV5-1 | CASSSRGSGVQETQYF | TGCGCCAGCAGCTCCCGGGGTAGCGGGGTACAAGAGACCCAGTACTTC
TRBJ1-5 | many | NA | TRBV5-1 | CASSPSGSGNNQPQHF | TGCGCCAGCAGTCCCTCCGGTTCGGGGAACAATCAGCCCCAGCATTTT